The 27 T cell receptor beta chains below were found in one sample sequenced in a study of blood T cells in healthy people across ages. The second PCR ran about 6 to 12 cycles with a sample-barcoded 5' primer and J-beta primers. TCRdb re-analysed the 5' RACE reads in MiXCR, keeping a single row per CDR3 protein. Of 1.6 million or so distinct CDR3 sequences in the sample, almost 35% are singletons; the top ten hold around 11%. The sample comprised blood. Receptor source: a woman aged 25-40 years in good health.

The V and J genes are TRBV11-2 and TRBJ2-7; 12 bases are a match to TRBD2. The CDR3 totals 17 residues. Trimming removed 0 bases from V and 6 bases from J; junction bases left unmatched: 9. CDR1 is SGHAT and CDR2 is FQNNGV in the germline V gene. The CDR3 DNA sequence: TGTGCCAGCAGCTTAGATCCTGGGACTAGCGGGCGGGGCGAGCAGTACTTC. It encodes CASSLDPGTSGRGEQYF.

This clonotype was found once. This chain connects TRBV7-9 to TRBJ1-2, with D possibly TRBD1 on 5 matching bases. Per germline, CDR1 SEHNR and CDR2 FQNEAQ (reference sequence). The CDR3 covers 15 residues. V dropped 1 base and J dropped 2 bases, with 11 bases sitting between them. CDR3 DNA sequence: TGTGCCAGCAGCTTAGAAGCGGGGGTAAACTATGGCTACACCTTC. Its translation: CASSLEAGVNYGYTF. The full variable domain, completed using reference TRBV7-9 and TRBJ1-2, is DTGVSQNPRHKITKRGQNVTFRCDPISEHNRLYWYRQTLGQGPEFLTYFQNEAQLEKSRLLSDRFSAERPKGSFSTLEIQRTEQGDSAMYLCASSLEAGVNYGYTFGSGTRLTVV.

This clonotype was counted between two and nine times. The V call is TRBV5-1, the J call TRBJ2-7; 10 nucleotides match TRBD1. After removal of 0 bases from V and 7 bases from J, the junction contained 7 bases not matched to a gene. This CDR3 has 15 residues. Germline CDR1 reads SGHRS; CDR2 reads YFSETQ. CDR3 in DNA: TGCGCCAGCAGCTTGGCCGGACAGGGGGATAGGGAGCAGTACTTC. Translation gives CASSLAGQGDREQYF.

The chain carries TRBV20-1 and TRBJ2-7; 9 nucleotides line up with TRBD2. CDR3 size: 15 residues. Trimming at V came to 0 bases and at J to 2 bases, leaving 5 bases not matched to a gene. Germline assignment: CDR1 DFQATT and CDR2 SNEGSKA (reference sequence). CDR3 in amino acids: CSARDISGGAYEQYF. Written as DNA, the CDR3 is TGCAGTGCTAGAGATATTAGCGGGGGCGCCTACGAGCAGTACTTC.

The V gene is TRBV18, the J gene TRBJ1-4, with D maybe TRBD1 (6 bases). The CDR3 is 13 residues long. V shed 6 bases and J shed 5 bases, with 10 bases lying between them. Germline values: CDR1 KGHSH, CDR2 LQKENI. In DNA form, the CDR3 reads TGTGCCAGCTCCCGGGACACCAATGAAAAACTGTTTTTT. It encodes CASSRDTNEKLFF.

This clonotype was recorded a few times. V and J are TRBV30 and TRBJ2-7; the D gene is possibly TRBD1 (6 bases). V lost 8 bases, J lost 7 bases, and 12 bases lay in between. The CDR3 totals 10 residues. CDR1 and CDR2 (germline): GTSNPN, SVGIG (reference sequence). CDR3 DNA sequence: TGTGCCGGGGGCTTTTCTGAGCAGTACTTC. Translating it yields CAGGFSEQYF.

This chain joins TRBV29-1 and TRBJ2-1; 10 bases fit TRBD2. The CDR3 sequence is 13 residues long. CDR1 is SQVTM and CDR2 is ANQGSEA in the germline V gene. J gave up 9 bases and V 7 bases, and 9 bases lay outside the gene matches. CDR3 bases: TGCAGCGGAGGACTAGCGGTTGGAGGTGAGCAGTTCTTC. Translating gives CSGGLAVGGEQFF.

This clonotype turned up a few times. This chain joins TRBV27 and TRBJ2-3; D may be TRBD2 (5 bases). Per germline, CDR1 MNHEY and CDR2 SMNVEV (reference sequence). This CDR3 has 13 amino acids. The germline V and J ends were trimmed by 7 bases and 8 bases, with 16 bases remaining between them. CDR3: CASTLRAGGTQYF. The CDR3 DNA is TGTGCCAGCACCCTGCGTGCGGGCGGTACGCAGTATTTT.

Points on this clonotype: A much larger clone lies one base from this, so it may be a read error. The CDR3 loop is CASSSLDRSYEQYF. The CDR3 DNA reads TGTGCCAGCAGCTCCCTTGACAGATCCTACGAGCAGTACTTC. The V gene is TRBV5-4, the J gene TRBJ2-7; tentative D call: TRBD1 (5 bases). The CDR3 runs to 14 residues. Trimming took 3 bases from V and 1 from J, leaving 11 bases between them. CDR1 and CDR2 from the germline V gene are SGHNT and YYREEE (reference sequence).

J is TRBJ2-4 and V is TRBV6-1; possibly TRBD2 for D (5 bases). The CDR3 is 15 amino acids. Germline V gene sequence: CDR1 MNHNS, CDR2 SASEGT. The V gene lost 1 base and the J gene lost 0 bases, with 7 bases spanning the gap. In DNA form, the CDR3 reads TGTGCCAGCAGTGAAGTGAGGGTAGCCAAAAACATTCAGTACTTC. Its protein is CASSEVRVAKNIQYF.

Concerning this clonotype itself: A much larger clone lies one base from this, so it may be a read error. The chain uses TRBV28 and TRBJ2-5; D gene unclear. With 2 bases removed from V and 11 bases from J, the gap between germline ends came to 18 bases. The germline V gene encodes CDR1 MDHEN and CDR2 SYDVKM. The CDR3 has 14 amino acids. The DNA of the CDR3 is TGTGCCAGCAGTTTAGAACGGGTGGCCTACGGGCAGTACTTC. Translated: CASSLERVAYGQYF.

The chain couples TRBV28 to TRBJ1-5; D gene ambiguous. There are 13 residues in the CDR3. Trimming took 4 bases from V and 6 from J, leaving 10 bases between them. Germline CDR1 reads MDHEN; CDR2 reads SYDVKM. The CDR3 DNA reads as TGTGCCAGCAGTTGGGTGTGGGGTCAGCCCCAGCATTTT. It translates to CASSWVWGQPQHF.

This clonotype was seen more than once but under ten times. The chain couples TRBV2 to TRBJ2-2, with a tentative D call TRBD2 (5 bases). This CDR3 spans 16 amino acids. Trimming took off 2 bases at V and 0 bases at J, with 10 bases between the two ends. Looked up from germline, CDR1 is SNHLY and CDR2 is FYNNEI. CDR3 amino acids: CASSESSTTNTGELFF. Written as DNA, the CDR3 is TGTGCCAGCAGTGAATCCTCGACTACGAACACCGGGGAGCTGTTTTTT.

Comment on this clonotype: One end of the junction varies from germline; a read error may be responsible. This chain links TRBV7-9 with TRBJ2-7, with D unresolved. This CDR3 spans 11 amino acids. Germline CDR1 is SEHNR and CDR2 is FQNEAQ (reference sequence). The CDR3 DNA is TGTCCCAGCAGCTCCTCATACGAGCAGTACTTC. The encoded protein is CPSSSSYEQYF.

This chain links TRBV7-9 with TRBJ1-1; D remains ambiguous. The germline V gene encodes CDR1 SEHNR and CDR2 FQNEAQ (reference sequence). Trimming stripped 4 bases from V and 2 bases from J, with 11 bases between. This CDR3 has 14 residues. This CDR3 is CASSYLSGNTEAFF. The CDR3 DNA is TGTGCCAGCAGCTACTTATCGGGTAACACTGAAGCTTTCTTT.

This clonotype was found a few times. This chain joins TRBV2 and TRBJ2-5; D might be TRBD1 (5 bases). The DNA end favors TRBJ2-7, so the J call may be wrong. The length of the CDR3 is 13 residues. Germline V CDR1 and CDR2: SNHLY, FYNNEI. The CDR3 region has the DNA TGTGCCAGCAGGTTCCAGGGTAGATACGAGCAGTACTTC. Protein sequence: CASRFQGRYEQYF.

The rearrangement joins TRBV9 to TRBJ2-3; 8 nucleotides align to TRBD2. This CDR3 region has 14 residues. V lost 6 bases and J lost 1; bases outside the gene matches: 4. In germline, CDR1 is SGDLS, CDR2 YYNGEE. CDR3 bases: TGTGCCAGCACCGCGGGGGGAGGCACAGATACGCAGTATTTT. This gives the protein CASTAGGGTDTQYF.

The chain carries TRBV11-2 and TRBJ1-2; perhaps TRBD1 as D (6 bases). This CDR3 comprises 16 residues. CDR1 SGHAT and CDR2 FQNNGV come from the germline V gene. Trimming stripped 3 bases from V and 0 bases from J, with 14 bases between. The CDR3 reads CASSFYRQVANYGYTF. CDR3 coding DNA: TGTGCCAGCAGCTTCTACAGACAGGTAGCTAACTATGGCTACACCTTC.

This rearrangement joins TRBV5-6 to TRBJ1-1; the D is unclear. Trimming took off 2 bases at V and 0 bases at J, with 17 bases between the two ends. Per the germline V gene, CDR1 is SGHDT and CDR2 is YYEEEE. CDR3 length equals 17 residues. Here the CDR3 DNA reads TGTGCCAGCAGCTTCGGACTGACTCAGGAGATGAACACTGAAGCTTTCTTT. It encodes CASSFGLTQEMNTEAFF.

V usage is TRBV7-9 and J usage is TRBJ2-3, with D tentatively TRBD2 (5 bases). Germline loops: CDR1 SEHNR, CDR2 FQNEAQ (reference sequence). The V and J ends lost 3 bases and 0 bases respectively, with 13 bases between them. This CDR3 comprises 16 residues. The CDR3 DNA reads TGTGCCAGCAGCTTTGGTCCGGAGGATAGCACAGATACGCAGTATTTT. Translated, it gives CASSFGPEDSTDTQYF.

This chain joins TRBV5-1 and TRBJ2-1; 10 nucleotides agree with TRBD1. Germline lookup yields CDR1 SGHRS and CDR2 YFSETQ. The CDR3 contains 14 residues. Trimming at V came to 7 bases and at J to 4 bases, leaving 5 bases not matched to a gene. This CDR3 is CASLPGQGYNEQFF. The CDR3, as DNA: TGCGCCAGCCTTCCGGGACAGGGGTACAATGAGCAGTTCTTC.

The chain employs TRBV6-1 and TRBJ1-4; no clear D gene. Trimming cost V 4 bases and J 6 bases, with 9 bases left between them. Germline V gene sequence: CDR1 MNHNS, CDR2 SASEGT. This CDR3 comprises 13 residues. In DNA form, the CDR3 reads TGTGCCAGCAGTGGGTGGACGGATGAAAAACTGTTTTTT. This translates into CASSGWTDEKLFF.

In its sample, this clonotype was seen a few times. The V and J genes are TRBV12-3 or TRBV12-4 and TRBJ2-1; D may be TRBD1 or TRBD2 (6 bases each). V was cut by 1 base and J by 5 bases, with 12 bases left in between. The CDR3 runs 15 residues. The CDR3 region is CASSLVGGANNEQFF. The CDR3, as DNA: TGTGCCAGCAGTTTAGTGGGGGGCGCTAACAATGAGCAGTTCTTC.

J is TRBJ2-5 and V is TRBV5-5; 9 nucleotides agree with TRBD1. Germline CDR1 reads SGHKS; CDR2 reads YYEKEE (reference sequence). The CDR3 contains 15 residues. Trimming cost V 2 bases and J 5 bases; bases outside gene matches: 7. As DNA, the CDR3 is TGTGCCAGCAGCTTTGGACAGGGGAATGGGGAGACCCAGTACTTC. This codes for CASSFGQGNGETQYF.

This chain joins TRBV29-1 and TRBJ2-1; D gene uncertain. Between the trimmed V and J ends, which lost 3 bases and 8 bases, there was a span of 20 bases. Germline V lookup: CDR1 SQVTM, CDR2 ANQGSEA. CDR3 length equals 15 residues. CDR3: CSVDFGRRMVDEQFF. CDR3 coding DNA: TGCAGCGTTGATTTTGGCAGGCGCATGGTCGATGAGCAGTTCTTC.

This clonotype appeared a few times. The chain combines TRBV5-1 with TRBJ2-7, with 7 bases fitting TRBD1. V lost 8 bases, J lost 1 base, and 12 bases stayed unmatched. This CDR3 is built from 15 residues. Germline CDR1 and CDR2: SGHRS and YFSETQ. CDR3 region: CASRTGHPTSYEQYF. DNA of the CDR3: TGCGCCAGTAGGACAGGCCACCCAACATCCTACGAGCAGTACTTC.

The gene calls are TRBV7-2 and TRBJ2-5, with D possibly being TRBD2 (5 bases). CDR1 is SGHTA and CDR2 is FQGNSA in the germline V gene. Between the trimmed V and J ends, which lost 3 bases and 2 bases, there was a span of 16 bases. The CDR3 runs to 16 residues. CDR3: CASSLAPSEGQETQYF. The CDR3, as DNA: TGTGCCAGCAGCTTGGCACCCAGCGAGGGACAAGAGACCCAGTACTTC.